Shown below are 19 T cell receptor beta chains from a single sample sequenced in a study of cytomegalovirus exposure and HLA in healthy donors. The PCR was carried out with 60 Vbeta primers and 13 Jbeta primers. Here immunoSEQ multiplex PCR was the method, and the copy in TCRdb shows in-frame clones only, minus some. The sample includes approximately 110,000 clones, approximately 11% of them seen just once. The sequenced sample was PBMCs. The receptors shown here come from a man aged 40-55 years in good health and CMV-seropositive.

The J gene is TRBJ1-5, the V gene TRBV6-5; D is undetermined. V lost 0 bases, J lost 0 bases, and 6 bases lay in between. The CDR3 totals 15 residues. Germline assignment: CDR1 MNHEY and CDR2 SVGAGI. CDR3 nucleotides: TGTGCCAGCAGTTACTCTCCAAATAGCAATCAGCCCCAGCATTTT. Residues: CASSYSPNSNQPQHF.

The rearrangement uses TRBV18 and TRBJ2-1; 8 nucleotides agree with TRBD2. Looked up from germline, CDR1 is KGHSH and CDR2 is LQKENI. V gave up 0 bases and J gave up 9 bases; unmatched junction bases: 4. CDR3 length equals 14 residues. CDR3 bases: TGTGCCAGCTCACCACCGGGCGGGAGGTCTGAGCAGTTCTTC. Translation gives CASSPPGGRSEQFF.

V gene TRBV9 combines with J gene TRBJ2-2; 8 bases fit TRBD2. Germline-derived CDR1 and CDR2 are SGDLS and YYNGEE. J gave up 5 bases and V 0 bases, and 21 bases lay outside the gene matches. The CDR3 sequence is 21 residues long. Here the CDR3 reads CASSVGIPRREAPRGTGELFF. The DNA of the CDR3 is TGTGCCAGCAGCGTAGGCATCCCTCGGCGGGAGGCGCCGAGGGGAACCGGGGAGCTGTTTTTT. The full variable domain, its missing parts supplied by reference TRBV9 and TRBJ2-2, is DSGVTQTPKHLITATGQRVTLRCSPRSGDLSVYWYQQSLDQGLQFLIQYYNGEERAKGNILERFSAQQFPDLHSELNLSSLELGDSALYFCASSVGIPRREAPRGTGELFFGEGSRLTVL.

This clone was detected a few times. The chain couples TRBV15 to TRBJ1-5; D possibly corresponds to TRBD1 (5 bases). Trimming took 0 bases from V and 11 from J, leaving 8 bases between them. Per germline, CDR1 LNHNV and CDR2 YYDKDF (reference sequence). This CDR3 has 12 residues. DNA for the CDR3: TGTGCCACCAGCAGAGATGGGGGGTCCCAGCATTTT. Translation: CATSRDGGSQHF.

The chain carries TRBV28 and TRBJ2-7; a weak D match, TRBD2 (7 bases). Trimming stripped 6 bases from V and 5 bases from J, with 26 bases between. This CDR3 spans 17 amino acids. Germline CDR1 is MDHEN and CDR2 is SYDVKM. The CDR3 DNA follows: TGTGCCAGCAGCCCACAGGGCCTAGCGGCTTTCATGGACGAGCAGTACTTC. Translating gives CASSPQGLAAFMDEQYF.

This clone was counted between two and nine times. The rearrangement links TRBV6-1 to TRBJ1-2; D perhaps matches TRBD1 (5 bases). The V end lost 6 bases, the J end lost 13 bases, and 18 bases lay between the germline ends. This CDR3 region has 12 residues. Germline V gene data show CDR1 as MNHNS and CDR2 as SASEGT. The CDR3 bases are TGTGCCAGCAGGCCCGGAAACAGGACCCCCACCTTC. It specifies CASRPGNRTPTF.

The chain is built from TRBV5-1 and TRBJ2-3, with 10 nucleotides matching TRBD2. Germline assignment: CDR1 SGHRS and CDR2 YFSETQ. This CDR3 region has 16 residues. J was trimmed by 1 base and V by 0 bases; bases with no gene match: 2. The CDR3 loop reads CASSLAGTSGTDTQYF. The CDR3 nucleotides are TGCGCCAGCAGCTTGGCCGGGACTAGCGGCACAGATACGCAGTATTTT.

A few counts support this clone. V and J are TRBV4-2 and TRBJ2-5, with D maybe TRBD1 (6 bases). The CDR3 spans 14 residues. Trimming cost V 5 bases and J 4 bases, with 14 bases left between them. Germline loops: CDR1 LGHNA, CDR2 YNFKEQ. The CDR3 nucleotides are TGTGCCAGCAGCTCAGAGAGAGGGGGAGAGACCCAGTACTTC. This gives the protein CASSSERGGETQYF.

J is TRBJ2-2 and V is TRBV5-6; TRBD2 matches 8 bases. The CDR3 totals 14 residues. Germline V gene sequence: CDR1 SGHDT, CDR2 YYEEEE. The V segment lost 4 bases and the J segment 7 bases; nucleotides outside the gene matches: 6. CDR3 region: CASSEGLASGELFF. The CDR3 bases are TGTGCCAGCAGCGAAGGACTAGCAAGCGGGGAGCTGTTTTTT.

This clone was counted only a few times. The V and J genes are TRBV11-2 and TRBJ1-1; D perhaps matches TRBD1 (5 bases). The V gene lost 0 bases and the J gene lost 11 bases, with 13 bases spanning the gap. This CDR3 comprises 13 residues. CDR1 is SGHAT and CDR2 is FQNNGV in the germline V gene. The CDR3 DNA reads TGTGCCAGCAGCTTAGATCGCAGGGTGAATGCTTTCTTT. It yields the protein CASSLDRRVNAFF.

The chain carries TRBV18 and TRBJ2-3; TRBD1 matches at 9 bases. The J segment lost 4 bases and the V segment lost 4 bases, leaving 6 bases of the junction unmatched. The germline V gene encodes CDR1 KGHSH and CDR2 LQKENI. This CDR3 comprises 15 residues. The CDR3 DNA reads TGTGCCAGCTCACAATGGACAGGGGAGGCAGATACGCAGTATTTT. It encodes CASSQWTGEADTQYF.

This clone was counted a few times. The chain joins TRBV7-6 to TRBJ2-5; 8 nucleotides align to TRBD2. Germline V lookup: CDR1 SGHVS, CDR2 FNYEAQ. The CDR3 has 15 residues. With V trimmed by 0 bases and J by 6 bases, 6 bases remained unmatched. Here the CDR3 reads CASSLAEGLAQTQYF. The CDR3 DNA is TGTGCCAGCAGCTTAGCGGAAGGACTAGCTCAGACCCAGTACTTC.

This chain uses TRBV21-1 with TRBJ2-7; the DNA was not used to check the table's D call, TRBD2. TRBV21-1 constitutes a pseudogene. CDR3 length: 22 amino acids. DNA of the CDR3: TGTGCCAGCAGCAAAGCGCTAATATCGGGCCAAGGTAGCGGGAGAGCCCCCAACGAGCAGTACTTC. Translated: CASSKALISGQGSGRAPNEQYF.

This rearrangement joins TRBV6-5 to TRBJ2-3, with 10 bases aligning to TRBD2. With V trimmed by 4 bases and J by 5 bases, 9 bases remained unmatched. The germline CDR1 and CDR2 sequences are MNHEY and SVGAGI. The CDR3 contains 16 residues. DNA of the CDR3: TGTGCCAGCAGTTCCTACCTAGCGGGAGATGGAGATACGCAGTATTTT. The encoded protein is CASSSYLAGDGDTQYF.

This sequence joins TRBV14 and TRBJ1-1, with D uncertain. The germline CDR1 and CDR2 sequences are SGHDN and FVKESK. The CDR3 runs 17 residues. The V gene lost 4 bases and the J gene lost 4 bases, with 22 bases spanning the gap. The CDR3 DNA is TGTGCCAGCAGCCCCGGACTGACCCCTACGCGGGGCACTGAAGCTTTCTTT. It yields the protein CASSPGLTPTRGTEAFF.

Regarding this clone: The CDR3 ends on some other residue instead of the conserved phenylalanine or tryptophan, so this is likely a read error. The limits of the CDR3 on the DNA are not certain, so only TCRdb's listed CDR3 is given. The chain combines TRBV29-1 with TRBJ1-2; no DNA check was done on the table's D call, TRBD1. Germline V gene lookup returns CDR1 SQVTM and CDR2 ANQGSEA. With termini counted, the CDR3 has 9 amino acids. The CDR3 spells CSAGGGYNL.

The chain couples TRBV4-3 to TRBJ2-1; D remains unclear. This CDR3 is built from 16 residues. Germline CDR1 LGHNA, CDR2 YSLEER. The ends were cut back, 0 bases at V and 5 bases at J, with 14 bases in the middle. The CDR3 spells CASSQDTSGSNNEQFF. DNA of the CDR3: TGCGCCAGCAGCCAAGATACCTCCGGGTCAAACAATGAGCAGTTCTTC.

The chain employs TRBV28 and TRBJ2-2; D gene unclear. V lost 6 bases, J lost 3 bases, and 11 bases lay in between. Germline V gene data show CDR1 as MDHEN and CDR2 as SYDVKM. This CDR3 is built from 14 residues. CDR3 in DNA: TGTGCCAGCAGCCCGTACCCGGACACCGGGGAGCTGTTTTTT. Translating it yields CASSPYPDTGELFF.

This clone was observed a few times. CDR3 residues: CASSVVGSVDTQYF. The CDR3 DNA reads TGTGCCAGCAGCGTAGTGGGTAGCGTGGATACGCAGTATTTT. V is TRBV9 and J is TRBJ2-3; D possibly corresponds to TRBD2 (5 bases). The germline V gene encodes CDR1 SGDLS and CDR2 YYNGEE. Trimming stripped 0 bases from V and 6 bases from J, with 11 bases between. The CDR3 has 14 residues.